The sequence of this T cell receptor (beta chain) was determined in a study of blood T cell repertoires in COVID-19. At the level of the study: The study drew acute and convalescent COVID-19 samples from the United States, Italy and Spain. The cDNA or gDNA used as material had been derived from T cells, B-cell-depleted T cells, or PBMCs.

CDR3 length: 14 residues. The germline CDR1 and CDR2 sequences are SQVTM and ANQGSEA. The V end lost 4 bases, the J end lost 1 base, and 13 bases lay between the germline ends. As handled by the study authors: Amplification with reference gene primers provided the estimates of nucleated cell counts. Measured with immunoSEQ multiplex PCR; TCRdb has only the in-frame clones, and not every one. The D gene and trimming were derived from the DNA, and the V and J assignments and clone size from that table. The sample carries fewer than 120,000 clones, 65% to 90% recorded once. The origin of this receptor is a woman aged 60 to 75 with acute or convalescent COVID-19. The sample comprised peripheral blood. The chain has TRBV29-1 and TRBJ2-5; tentatively, D is TRBD1 (5 bases). The CDR3 DNA reads as TGCAGCGTTGTGGGTCGGCAGGGCCAAGAGACCCAGTACTTC. It codes for CSVVGRQGQETQYF.